The 9 T cell receptor beta chains listed next were all sequenced from one sample in a study of cytomegalovirus exposure and HLA in healthy donors. The PCR used 60 Vbeta and 13 Jbeta primers. TCRdb keeps only in-frame clones here, not all; method: immunoSEQ multiplex PCR. The specimen's table records about 130,000 clones. Sequenced input: PBMCs. The origin of the receptors is a woman between 55 and 75 years old in good health and CMV-seronegative.

This chain joins TRBV7-6 and TRBJ1-4; no reliable D call. With 1 base removed from V and 5 bases from J, the gap between germline ends came to 14 bases. The CDR3 loop spans 16 amino acids. The germline V gene has CDR1 SGHVS and CDR2 FNYEAQ. DNA for the CDR3: TGTGCCAGCAGCTTAGTGGGCGCCCGAAGGAATGAAAAACTGTTTTTT. Its protein product is CASSLVGARRNEKLFF.

This chain connects TRBV10-3 to TRBJ1-1; 8 positions agree with TRBD1. Per the germline V gene, CDR1 is ENHRY and CDR2 is SYGVKD. The V segment lost 6 bases and the J segment 2 bases; nucleotides outside the gene matches: 5. The CDR3 has 14 residues. CDR3 sequence reads: CAISPTGDNTEAFF. The CDR3 nucleotides are TGTGCCATCAGCCCGACAGGGGATAACACTGAAGCTTTCTTT.

This chain uses TRBV5-1 with TRBJ2-7, with D uncertain. V lost 0 bases and J 2 bases, leaving 9 bases between the germline ends. The germline CDR1 and CDR2 sequences are SGHRS and YFSETQ. This CDR3 has 14 amino acids. The CDR3 DNA reads as TGCGCCAGCAGCTTGGCCGGGTCGGCCTACGAGCAGTACTTC. It is translated as CASSLAGSAYEQYF. Full variable domain (missing parts from reference TRBV5-1 and TRBJ2-7): KAGVTQTPRYLIKTRGQQVTLSCSPISGHRSVSWYQQTPGQGLQFLFEYFSETQRNKGNFPGRFSGRQFSNSRSEMNVSTLELGDSALYLCASSLAGSAYEQYFGPGTRLTVT.

J is TRBJ1-2 and V is TRBV6-1, with no clear D. This CDR3 region has 14 residues. The germline gives CDR1 MNHNS, CDR2 SASEGT. The V gene lost 6 bases and the J gene lost 0 bases, with 11 bases spanning the gap. This CDR3 reads CASRIERANYGYTF. In nucleotides, the CDR3 is TGTGCCAGCAGGATCGAGAGAGCTAACTATGGCTACACCTTC.

This chain joins TRBV6-1 and TRBJ2-5, with D possibly being TRBD1 (5 bases). The DNA end is a closer match to TRBJ2-7, so the J assignment may be wrong. Germline assignment: CDR1 MNHNS and CDR2 SASEGT. The CDR3 consists of 15 residues. The chain's CDR3 is CASSVSGLGGYEQYF. The CDR3 region has the DNA TGTGCCAGCAGTGTTTCAGGGCTCGGTGGATACGAGCAGTACTTC.

This chain joins TRBV10-2 and TRBJ2-7, with TRBD2 identical over 11 bases. Unmatched junction bases numbered 6, after V lost 2 bases and J lost 0 bases. This CDR3 comprises 17 residues. Germline V lookup: CDR1 WSHSY, CDR2 SAAADI. The CDR3 nucleotides read TGCGCCAGCAGTGAGGCTAGCGGGGGGTCCTACTCCTACGAGCAGTACTTC. It yields the protein CASSEASGGSYSYEQYF.

The gene calls are TRBV28 and TRBJ2-7; a weak D match, TRBD1 (7 bases). Trimming shortened V by 10 bases and J by 3 bases, and 16 bases separated the two germline ends. This CDR3 is 13 amino acids long. Germline values: CDR1 MDHEN, CDR2 SYDVKM. CDR3 DNA: TGTGCCACCTTCTCCAGGGGGGTCTACGAGCAGTACTTC. Translated: CATFSRGVYEQYF.

The CDR3 coding sequence is TGTGCCAGTAGCCACAGGGACACCGGGGAGCTGTTTTTT. Protein product: CASSHRDTGELFF. The rearrangement links TRBV19 to TRBJ2-2; tentative D call: TRBD1 (6 bases). V shed 6 bases and J shed 3 bases, with 8 bases lying between them. CDR1 is LNHDA and CDR2 is SQIVND in the germline V gene (reference sequence). The CDR3 contains 13 residues. Together with reference TRBV19 and TRBJ2-2, the CDR3 gives the full variable domain: DGGITQSPKYLFRKEGQNVTLSCEQNLNHDAMYWYRQDPGQGLRLIYYSQIVNDFQKGDIAEGYSVSREKKESFPLTVTSAQKNPTAFYLCASSHRDTGELFFGEGSRLTVL.

This chain uses TRBV6-5 with TRBJ1-4; the match to TRBD1 covers 9 bases. The germline CDR1 and CDR2 sequences are MNHEY and SVGAGI. V was pared by 2 bases and J by 8 bases, with 6 bases of the junction left unmatched. The CDR3 consists of 15 residues. The CDR3 loop is CASSYTGQGVEKLFF. The CDR3 nucleotides are TGTGCCAGCAGTTACACGGGACAGGGAGTCGAAAAACTGTTTTTT.